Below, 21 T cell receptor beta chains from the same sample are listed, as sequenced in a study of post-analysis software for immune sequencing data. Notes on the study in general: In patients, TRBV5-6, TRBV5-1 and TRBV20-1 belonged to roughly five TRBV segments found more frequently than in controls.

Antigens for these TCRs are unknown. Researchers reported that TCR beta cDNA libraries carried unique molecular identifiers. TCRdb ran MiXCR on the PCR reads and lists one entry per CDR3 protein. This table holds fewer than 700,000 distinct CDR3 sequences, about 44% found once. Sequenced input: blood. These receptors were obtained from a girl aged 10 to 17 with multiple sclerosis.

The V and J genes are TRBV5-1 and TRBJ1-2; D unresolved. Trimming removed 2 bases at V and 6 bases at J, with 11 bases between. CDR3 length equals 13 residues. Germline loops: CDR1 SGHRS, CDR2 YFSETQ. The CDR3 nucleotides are TGCGCCAGCAGCTTCTCGGCTACCCATGGCTACACCTTC. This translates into CASSFSATHGYTF.

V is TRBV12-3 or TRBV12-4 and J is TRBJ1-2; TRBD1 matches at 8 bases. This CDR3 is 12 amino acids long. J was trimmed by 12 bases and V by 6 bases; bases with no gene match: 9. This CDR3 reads CASRQGAAGHTF. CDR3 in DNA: TGTGCCAGCAGGCAGGGGGCGGCCGGCCACACCTTC.

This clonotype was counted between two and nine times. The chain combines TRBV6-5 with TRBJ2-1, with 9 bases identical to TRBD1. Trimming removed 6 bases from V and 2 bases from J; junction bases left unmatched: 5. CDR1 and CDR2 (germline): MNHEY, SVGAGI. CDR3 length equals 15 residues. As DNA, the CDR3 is TGTGCCAGCAGCTGGGGACAGGGTACCTACAATGAGCAGTTCTTC. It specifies CASSWGQGTYNEQFF.

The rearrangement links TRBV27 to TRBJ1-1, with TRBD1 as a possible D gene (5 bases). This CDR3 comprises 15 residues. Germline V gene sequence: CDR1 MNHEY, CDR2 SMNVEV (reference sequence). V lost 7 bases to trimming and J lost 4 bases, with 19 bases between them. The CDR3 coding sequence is TGTGCCAGCATCCCTGGGCCCGGGGGAGGCACTGAAGCTTTCTTT. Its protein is CASIPGPGGGTEAFF.

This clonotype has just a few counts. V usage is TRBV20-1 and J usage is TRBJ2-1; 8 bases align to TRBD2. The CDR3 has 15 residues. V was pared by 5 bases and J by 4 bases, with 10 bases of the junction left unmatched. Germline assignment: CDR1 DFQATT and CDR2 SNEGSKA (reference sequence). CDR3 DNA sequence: TGCAGTGCTTTCAAAGCGGGAGATGCATACAATGAGCAGTTCTTC. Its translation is CSAFKAGDAYNEQFF.

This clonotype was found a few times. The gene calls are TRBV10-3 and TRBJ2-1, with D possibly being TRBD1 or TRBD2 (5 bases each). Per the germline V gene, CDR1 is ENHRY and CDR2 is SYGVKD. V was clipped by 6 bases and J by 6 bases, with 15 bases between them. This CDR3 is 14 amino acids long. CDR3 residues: CAISARDPINEQFF. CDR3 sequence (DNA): TGTGCCATCAGCGCCCGGGACCCCATCAATGAGCAGTTCTTC.

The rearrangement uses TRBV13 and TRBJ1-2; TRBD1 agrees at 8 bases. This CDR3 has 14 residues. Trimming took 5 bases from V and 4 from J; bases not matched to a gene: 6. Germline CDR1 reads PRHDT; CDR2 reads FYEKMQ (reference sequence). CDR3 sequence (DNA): TGTGCCAGCAGCCCCACCGGACAGGGCTATGGCTACACCTTC. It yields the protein CASSPTGQGYGYTF.

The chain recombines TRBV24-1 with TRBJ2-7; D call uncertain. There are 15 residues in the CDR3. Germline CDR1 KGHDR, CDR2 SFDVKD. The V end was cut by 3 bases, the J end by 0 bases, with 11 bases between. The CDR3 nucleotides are TGTGCCACCAGTGATAGGCAGAAGGGCTCCTACGAGCAGTACTTC. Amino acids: CATSDRQKGSYEQYF.

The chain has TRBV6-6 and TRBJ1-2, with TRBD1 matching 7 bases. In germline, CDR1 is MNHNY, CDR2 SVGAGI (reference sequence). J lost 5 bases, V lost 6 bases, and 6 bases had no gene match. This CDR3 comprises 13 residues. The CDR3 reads CASRSGQLYGYTF. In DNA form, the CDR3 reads TGTGCCAGCAGGTCGGGACAGCTTTATGGCTACACCTTC.

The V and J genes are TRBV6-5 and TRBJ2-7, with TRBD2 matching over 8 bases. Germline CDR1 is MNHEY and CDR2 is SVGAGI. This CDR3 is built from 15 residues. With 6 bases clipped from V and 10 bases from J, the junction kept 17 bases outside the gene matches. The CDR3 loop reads CASRLTSGAAEAQYF. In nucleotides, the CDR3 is TGTGCCAGCAGGTTAACTAGCGGAGCAGCAGAGGCCCAGTACTTC.

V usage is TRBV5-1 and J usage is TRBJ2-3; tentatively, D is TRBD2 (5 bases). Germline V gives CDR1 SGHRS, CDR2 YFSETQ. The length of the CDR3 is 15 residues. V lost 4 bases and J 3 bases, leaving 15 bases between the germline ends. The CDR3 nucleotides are TGCGCCAGCAGCCCGCGCTCTAGCTTTACAGATACGCAGTATTTT. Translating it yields CASSPRSSFTDTQYF.

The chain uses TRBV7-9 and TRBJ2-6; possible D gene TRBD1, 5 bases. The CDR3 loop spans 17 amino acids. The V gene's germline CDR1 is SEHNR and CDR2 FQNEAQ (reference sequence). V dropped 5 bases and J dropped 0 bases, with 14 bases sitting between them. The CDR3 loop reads CASSGQGQFSGANVLTF. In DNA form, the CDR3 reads TGTGCCAGCAGCGGTCAGGGCCAGTTCTCTGGGGCCAACGTCCTGACTTTC.

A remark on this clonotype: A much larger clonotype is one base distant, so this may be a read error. The CDR3 sequence: CASSSGQGYNEQLF. The CDR3 DNA is TGTGCCAGCAGTTCAGGACAGGGCTACAATGAGCAGCTCTTC. The chain employs TRBV6-6 and TRBJ2-1, with 8 bases that match TRBD1. The CDR3 sequence is 14 residues long. In germline, CDR1 is MNHNY, CDR2 SVGAGI (reference sequence).

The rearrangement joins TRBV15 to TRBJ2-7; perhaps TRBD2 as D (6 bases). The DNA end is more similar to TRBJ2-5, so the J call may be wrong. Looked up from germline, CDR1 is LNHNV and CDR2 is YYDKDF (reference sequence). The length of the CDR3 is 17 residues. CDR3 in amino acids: CATSRERLATKKGTQYF. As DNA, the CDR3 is TGTGCCACCAGCAGAGAGAGGCTAGCGACCAAAAAAGGGACCCAGTACTTC.

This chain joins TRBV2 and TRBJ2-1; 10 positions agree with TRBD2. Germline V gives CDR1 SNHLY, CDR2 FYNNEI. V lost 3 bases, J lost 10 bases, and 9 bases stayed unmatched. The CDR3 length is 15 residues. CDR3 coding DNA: TGTGCCAGCAGTGAGGTCCTAGCGGGAGCCGCGGAGCAGTTCTTC. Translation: CASSEVLAGAAEQFF.

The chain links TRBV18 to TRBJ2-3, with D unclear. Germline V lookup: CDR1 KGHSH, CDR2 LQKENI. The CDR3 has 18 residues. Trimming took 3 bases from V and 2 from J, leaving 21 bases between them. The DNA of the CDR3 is TGTGCCAGCTCACCCGCTCAGATTCCTACATCGGACACAGATACGCAGTATTTT. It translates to CASSPAQIPTSDTDTQYF.

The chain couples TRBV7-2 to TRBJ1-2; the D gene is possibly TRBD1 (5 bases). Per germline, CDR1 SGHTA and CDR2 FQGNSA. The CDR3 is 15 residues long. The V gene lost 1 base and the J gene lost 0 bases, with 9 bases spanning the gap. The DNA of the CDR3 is TGTGCCAGCAGCTTAGTAGGGGCCCCTAACTATGGCTACACCTTC. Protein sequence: CASSLVGAPNYGYTF.

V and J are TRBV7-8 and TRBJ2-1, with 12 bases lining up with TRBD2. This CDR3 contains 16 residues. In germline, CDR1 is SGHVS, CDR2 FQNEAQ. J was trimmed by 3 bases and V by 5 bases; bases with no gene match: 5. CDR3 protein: CASSPGLAGNYNEQFF. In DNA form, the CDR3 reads TGTGCCAGCAGCCCCGGACTAGCGGGAAACTACAATGAGCAGTTCTTC. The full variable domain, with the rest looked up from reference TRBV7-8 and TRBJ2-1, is GAGVSQSPRYKVAKRGQDVALRCDPISGHVSLFWYQQALGQGPEFLTYFQNEAQLDKSGLPSDRFFAERPEGSVSTLKIQRTQQEDSAVYLCASSPGLAGNYNEQFFGPGTRLTVL.

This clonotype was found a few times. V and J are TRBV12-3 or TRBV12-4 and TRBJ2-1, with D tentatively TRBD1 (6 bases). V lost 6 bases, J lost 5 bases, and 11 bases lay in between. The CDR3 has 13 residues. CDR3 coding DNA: TGTGCCAGCAGGTCCGGACAGAACAATGAGCAGTTCTTC. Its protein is CASRSGQNNEQFF.

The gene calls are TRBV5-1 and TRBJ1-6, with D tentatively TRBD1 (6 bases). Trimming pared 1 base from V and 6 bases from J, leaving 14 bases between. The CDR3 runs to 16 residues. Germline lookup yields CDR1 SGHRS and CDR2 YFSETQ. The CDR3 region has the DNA TGCGCCAGCAGCTTGATGGACAGCCAGTTTAATTCACCCCTCCACTTT. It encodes CASSLMDSQFNSPLHF. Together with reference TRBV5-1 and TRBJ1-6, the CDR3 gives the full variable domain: KAGVTQTPRYLIKTRGQQVTLSCSPISGHRSVSWYQQTPGQGLQFLFEYFSETQRNKGNFPGRFSGRQFSNSRSEMNVSTLELGDSALYLCASSLMDSQFNSPLHFGNGTRLTVT.

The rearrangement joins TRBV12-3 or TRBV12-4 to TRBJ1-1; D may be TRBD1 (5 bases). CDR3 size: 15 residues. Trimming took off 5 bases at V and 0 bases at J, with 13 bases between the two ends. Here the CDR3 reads CASSALAGLNTEAFF. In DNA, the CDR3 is TGTGCCAGCAGTGCCTTGGCGGGGCTGAACACTGAAGCTTTCTTT.